This paragraph reports one T cell receptor (beta chain). The CDR3 runs to 14 residues. Germline loops: CDR1 SGHVS, CDR2 FNYEAQ. The V end lost 5 bases, the J end lost 0 bases, and 11 bases lay between the germline ends. Source study methods: Cell counts per sample came from amplifying reference gene primers. Some clones are missing from TCRdb's copy, which holds only in-frame ones; the method was immunoSEQ multiplex PCR. V and J calls and clone size are as listed in that table; D and trimming were resolved from the DNA. Here the sample spans some 250,000 clones, about four fifths being singletons. This entry comes from a study of blood T cell repertoires in COVID-19.

This chain connects TRBV7-6 to TRBJ2-7; D might be TRBD1 (5 bases). This receptor was identified in a woman in her fifties or sixties with active or convalescent COVID-19. Sequenced material: peripheral blood. The chain's CDR3 is CASSRGRLSYEQYF. The CDR3, as DNA: TGTGCCAGCAGCAGGGGCCGACTCTCCTACGAGCAGTACTTC.